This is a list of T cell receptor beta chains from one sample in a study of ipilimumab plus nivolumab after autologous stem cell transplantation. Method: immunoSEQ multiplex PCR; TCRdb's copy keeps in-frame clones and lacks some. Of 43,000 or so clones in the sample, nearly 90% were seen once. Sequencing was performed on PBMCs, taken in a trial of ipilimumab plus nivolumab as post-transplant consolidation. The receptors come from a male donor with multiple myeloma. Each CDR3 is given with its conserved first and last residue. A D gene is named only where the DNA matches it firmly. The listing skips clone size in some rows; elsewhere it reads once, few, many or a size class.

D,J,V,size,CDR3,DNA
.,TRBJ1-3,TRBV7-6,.,CASSSGPGGTIYF,TGTGCCAGCAGCTCTGGCCCCGGGGGCACCATATATTTT
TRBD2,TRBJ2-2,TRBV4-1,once,CASSQDGGSGRATGELFF,TGCGCCAGCAGCCAAGATGGGGGTAGCGGGAGAGCGACCGGGGAGCTGTTTTTT
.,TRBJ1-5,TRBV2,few,CASEGLSNQPQHF,TGTGCCAGCGAGGGGCTTAGCAATCAGCCCCAGCATTTT
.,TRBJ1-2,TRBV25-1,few,CASSRPRAGMGYTF,TGTGCCAGCAGTAGGCCCAGGGCAGGAATGGGCTACACCTTC
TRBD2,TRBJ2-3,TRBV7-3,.,CASSRAGVSDTQYF,TGTGCCAGCAGCCGAGCGGGGGTTTCAGATACGCAGTATTTT
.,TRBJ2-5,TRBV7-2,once,CASSPQGGSETQYF,TGTGCCAGCAGCCCCCAGGGGGGTTCCGAGACCCAGTACTTC
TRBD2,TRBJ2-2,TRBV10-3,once,CAISESAGETGELFF,TGTGCCATCAGTGAGTCTGCGGGAGAGACCGGGGAGCTGTTTTTT
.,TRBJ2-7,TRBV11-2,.,CASSLVSQPSYEQYF,TGTGCCAGCAGCTTAGTATCCCAGCCGTCCTACGAGCAGTACTTC
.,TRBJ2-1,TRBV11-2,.,CASSFGHLNEQFF,TGTGCCAGCAGCTTCGGCCACCTCAATGAGCAGTTCTTC
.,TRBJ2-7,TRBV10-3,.,CAISIEQAREQYF,TGTGCCATCAGCATAGAGCAGGCCAGGGAGCAGTACTTC
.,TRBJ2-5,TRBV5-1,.,CASSDLAVGETQYF,TGCGCCAGCAGCGACCTAGCAGTTGGGGAGACCCAGTACTTC
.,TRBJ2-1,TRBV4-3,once,CASSQGGHNEQFF,TGCGCCAGCAGCCAGGGGGGACACAATGAGCAGTTCTTC
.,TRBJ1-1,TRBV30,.,CARTEGVVNTEAFF,TGTGCCCGTACAGAGGGGGTTGTTAACACTGAAGCTTTCTTT
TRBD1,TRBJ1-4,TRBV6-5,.,CASSDRAQNEKLFF,TGTGCCAGCAGTGACAGGGCACAGAATGAAAAACTGTTTTTT
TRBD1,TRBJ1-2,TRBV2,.,CASSDRGSYGYTF,TGTGCCAGTTCGGACAGGGGCTCCTATGGCTACACCTTC
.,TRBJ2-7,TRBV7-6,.,CASSPLDGKYEQYF,TGTGCCAGCAGCCCCCTGGACGGAAAATACGAGCAGTACTTC
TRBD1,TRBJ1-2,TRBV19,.,CASSTGTGERKLGYTF,TGTGCCAGTAGTACCGGGACAGGGGAACGGAAACTCGGCTACACCTTC
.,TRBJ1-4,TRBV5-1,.,CASSLEARRALSTNEKLFF,TGCGCCAGCAGCTTGGAGGCCAGGCGTGCATTATCAACTAATGAAAAACTGTTTTTT
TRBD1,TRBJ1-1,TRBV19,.,CASSIGRTGNTEAFF,TGTGCCAGTAGTATAGGGCGGACAGGGAACACTGAAGCTTTCTTT
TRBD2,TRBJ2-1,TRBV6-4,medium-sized,CASSVSRGGFDEQFF,TGTGCCAGCAGTGTTAGTCGGGGGGGGTTCGATGAGCAGTTCTTC
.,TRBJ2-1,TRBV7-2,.,CASSLDRNSYNEQFF,TGTGCCAGCAGCTTAGATCGCAACTCCTACAATGAGCAGTTCTTC
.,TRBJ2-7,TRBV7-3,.,CASRPDGTSYEQYF,TGTGCCAGCAGACCTGACGGCACCTCCTACGAGCAGTACTTC
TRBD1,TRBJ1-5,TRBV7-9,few,CASSLGGDRAPNQPQHF,TGTGCCAGCAGCTTAGGAGGGGACAGGGCCCCCAATCAGCCCCAGCATTTT
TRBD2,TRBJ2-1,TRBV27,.,CASSRSGRIDEQFF,TGTGCCAGCAGCCGTAGCGGGAGGATTGATGAGCAGTTCTTC
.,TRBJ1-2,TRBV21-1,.,CASSTPKEGTVVGYTF,TGTGCCAGCAGCACCCCAAAAGAAGGGACGGTTGTTGGCTACACCTTC
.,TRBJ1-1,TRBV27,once,CASSSHKGRTEAFF,TGTGCCAGCAGTTCGCACAAGGGTCGGACTGAAGCTTTCTTT
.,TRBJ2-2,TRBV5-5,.,CASSFGRTNTGELFF,TGTGCCAGCAGCTTTGGACGGACCAACACCGGGGAGCTGTTTTTT
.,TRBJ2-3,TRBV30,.,CAWSLQTDTQYF,TGTGCCTGGAGCCTCCAAACAGATACGCAGTATTTT
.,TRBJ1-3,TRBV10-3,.,CATGSSGNTIYF,TGTGCTACAGGGAGCTCTGGAAACACCATATATTTT
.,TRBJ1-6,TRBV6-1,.,CASSERVGAGNSPLHF,TGTGCCAGCAGTGAAAGGGTAGGGGCAGGGAATTCACCCCTCCACTTT
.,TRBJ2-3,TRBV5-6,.,CASSLSDTQYF,TGTGCCAGCAGCTTGTCAGATACGCAGTATTTT
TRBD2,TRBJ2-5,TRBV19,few,CASSSSGKETQYF,TGTGCCAGTAGTTCTAGCGGTAAAGAGACCCAGTACTTC
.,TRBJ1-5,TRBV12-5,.,CASGPWTGPSEYSNQPQHF,TGTGCTAGTGGCCCCTGGACGGGGCCGTCAGAATATAGCAATCAGCCCCAGCATTTT
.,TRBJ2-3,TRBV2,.,CASRGTPGGDTQYF,TGTGCCAGCCGCGGGACTCCCGGGGGAGATACGCAGTATTTT
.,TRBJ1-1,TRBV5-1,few,CASSQQVLSEAFF,TGCGCCAGCAGCCAACAGGTCCTGAGTGAAGCTTTCTTT
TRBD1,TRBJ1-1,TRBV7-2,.,CASSSGQANTEAFF,TGTGCCAGCAGCTCCGGACAGGCGAACACTGAAGCTTTCTTT
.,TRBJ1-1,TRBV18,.,CASSPGGGNTEAFF,TGTGCCAGCTCACCCGGGGGGGGGAACACTGAAGCTTTCTTT
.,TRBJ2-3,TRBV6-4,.,CASSGQATDTQYF,TGTGCCAGCAGTGGGCAGGCCACAGATACGCAGTATTTT
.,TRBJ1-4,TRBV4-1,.,CASSQPVGGPNEKLFF,TGCGCCAGCAGCCAACCCGTAGGGGGGCCTAATGAAAAACTGTTTTTT
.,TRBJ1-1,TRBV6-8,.,CASRGTPMNTEAFF,TGTGCCAGCAGAGGAACGCCGATGAACACTGAAGCTTTCTTT
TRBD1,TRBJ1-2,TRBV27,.,CASSYRGYGYTF,TGTGCCAGCAGTTACAGGGGCTATGGCTACACCTTC
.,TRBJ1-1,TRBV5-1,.,CASSFGQLSTEAFF,TGCGCCAGCAGCTTCGGGCAGCTGAGCACTGAAGCTTTCTTT
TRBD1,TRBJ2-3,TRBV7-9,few,CASSLTGAVSTDTQYF,TGTGCCAGCAGCTTAACAGGGGCCGTCTCTACAGATACGCAGTATTTT
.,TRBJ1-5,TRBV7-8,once,CASSLELGQPQHF,TGTGCCAGCAGCTTAGAATTGGGCCAGCCCCAGCATTTT
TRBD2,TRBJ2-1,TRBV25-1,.,CASSISGSLRNEQFF,TGTGCCAGCAGTATTAGCGGGAGTCTACGTAATGAGCAGTTCTTC
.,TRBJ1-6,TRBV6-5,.,CASSYEEAPYNSPLHF,TGTGCCAGCAGTTACGAGGAAGCTCCCTATAATTCACCCCTCCACTTT
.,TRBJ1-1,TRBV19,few,CASSRGAAMNTEAFF,TGTGCCAGTAGCCGGGGGGCAGCCATGAACACTGAAGCTTTCTTT
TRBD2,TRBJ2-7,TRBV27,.,CASRLAGGAYEQYF,TGTGCCAGCAGACTAGCGGGAGGGGCCTACGAGCAGTACTTC
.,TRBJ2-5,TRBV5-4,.,CASSLDPGVGEETQYF,TGTGCCAGCAGCTTGGATCCGGGTGTAGGCGAAGAGACCCAGTACTTC
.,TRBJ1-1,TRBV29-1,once,CSVEVTLNTEAFF,TGCAGCGTTGAAGTCACCTTGAACACTGAAGCTTTCTTT
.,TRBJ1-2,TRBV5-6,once,CASSLEIDYTF,TGTGCCAGCAGCTTGGAAATTGACTACACCTTC